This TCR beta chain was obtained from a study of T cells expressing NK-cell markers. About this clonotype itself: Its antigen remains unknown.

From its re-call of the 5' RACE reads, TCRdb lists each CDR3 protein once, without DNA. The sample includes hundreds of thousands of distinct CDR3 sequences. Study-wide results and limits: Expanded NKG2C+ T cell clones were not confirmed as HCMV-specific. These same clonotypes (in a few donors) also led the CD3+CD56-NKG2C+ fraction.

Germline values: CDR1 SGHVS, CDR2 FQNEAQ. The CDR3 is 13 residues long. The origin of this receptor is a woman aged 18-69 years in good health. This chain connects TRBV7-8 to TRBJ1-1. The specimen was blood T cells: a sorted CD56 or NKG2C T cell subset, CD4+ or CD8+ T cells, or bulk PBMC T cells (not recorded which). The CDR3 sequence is CASSFTQQTEAFF.